The 18 T cell receptor beta chains below come from one sample, sequenced in a study of T-cell memory formation after mild COVID-19 (TCRdb year 2021). The library came from 5' RACE. Sequencing was carried out with an Illumina NovaSeq 6000. In TCRdb, the public reads were trimmed at Q25 with fastp and aligned with MiXCR, with productive beta chains retained. Rows merge per CDR3 protein into single entries with the most common DNA and genes. Across this sample there are fewer than 650,000 distinct CDR3 sequences, with less than 25% seen only once. In total, the top ten clones hold approximately 8% of the sample. What was sequenced was PBMCs or a T cell subset sorted from them (not recorded which). The receptors derive from an adult woman who had mild COVID-19 (a few samples of this study predate the infection). The sample titles of this study are shuffled in the database, so cell type and time point are left out; the donor was told from shared clones.

Only a few counts were recorded for this clonotype. The chain couples TRBV7-2 to TRBJ2-5; 11 bases fit TRBD2. Germline V gene sequence: CDR1 SGHTA, CDR2 FQGNSA. CDR3 length: 19 residues. V lost 1 base and J lost 5; bases outside the gene matches: 15. CDR3 residues: CASSLVIRSSGGSGETQYF. CDR3 sequence (DNA): TGTGCCAGCAGCTTAGTTATTAGGTCTAGCGGGGGGTCCGGGGAGACCCAGTACTTC.

This clonotype was seen a handful of times. The genes are TRBV12-3 or TRBV12-4 and TRBJ2-7; TRBD1 aligns across 9 bases. Losses at the gene ends were 3 bases for V and 5 bases for J; bases not matched to a gene: 8. The length of the CDR3 is 15 residues. DNA of the CDR3: TGTGCCAGCAGTTTTTCCGGGACAGGGTCCCACGAGCAGTACTTC. This translates into CASSFSGTGSHEQYF.

The chain combines TRBV27 with TRBJ2-4, with 13 bases matching TRBD2. V gave up 5 bases and J gave up 1 base; unmatched junction bases: 5. This CDR3 has 17 residues. The germline V gene encodes CDR1 MNHEY and CDR2 SMNVEV (reference sequence). CDR3 sequence: CASSQLTSGRAKNIQYF. The CDR3 coding sequence is TGTGCCAGCAGTCAATTGACTAGCGGGAGGGCCAAAAACATTCAGTACTTC.

In this sample, this clonotype turned up many times. The chain couples TRBV5-1 to TRBJ2-5; D is undetermined. V was clipped by 4 bases and J by 2 bases, with 6 bases between them. This CDR3 comprises 12 residues. Germline V gives CDR1 SGHRS, CDR2 YFSETQ. CDR3 bases: TGCGCCAGCAGCCGCGATCAAGAGACCCAGTACTTC. Its translation: CASSRDQETQYF.

The chain employs TRBV11-3 and TRBJ2-6, with D perhaps matching TRBD1 or TRBD2 (5 bases each). Looked up from germline, CDR1 is SGHNT and CDR2 is YENEEA. This CDR3 is 15 amino acids long. V shed 3 bases and J shed 4 bases, with 10 bases lying between them. The CDR3 spells CASSLDGAGANVLTF. In nucleotides, the CDR3 is TGTGCCAGCAGCTTGGACGGGGCCGGGGCCAACGTCCTGACTTTC.

The chain carries TRBV30 and TRBJ2-5; no clear D. CDR3 length equals 13 residues. The V gene's germline CDR1 is GTSNPN and CDR2 SVGIG (reference sequence). V lost 0 bases, J lost 5 bases, and 10 bases lay in between. DNA of the CDR3: TGTGCCTGGAGTGTACTTGACATGGAGACCCAGTACTTC. This translates into CAWSVLDMETQYF.

This clonotype showed up just a few times. The gene calls are TRBV20-1 and TRBJ2-4; 13 bases map to TRBD2. This CDR3 comprises 15 residues. V shed 3 bases and J 9 bases; nucleotides not matched to a gene: 8. Per germline, CDR1 DFQATT and CDR2 SNEGSKA (reference sequence). CDR3 loop: CSASRRLAGGVIQYF. CDR3 nucleotides: TGCAGTGCTAGTAGGAGACTAGCGGGGGGCGTCATTCAGTACTTC.

The chain carries TRBV18 and TRBJ2-5; possibly TRBD2 for D (6 bases). With 6 bases removed from V and 5 bases from J, the gap between germline ends came to 10 bases. CDR3 length: 12 amino acids. Per the germline V gene, CDR1 is KGHSH and CDR2 is LQKENI. The CDR3 nucleotides read TGTGCCAGCTCGACGGGAGCTGAGACCCAGTACTTC. Translating gives CASSTGAETQYF.

This clonotype was observed a handful of times. CDR3: CASRLSSPGEYNSPLHF. The DNA for the CDR3 is TGTGCCAGCAGGCTGTCTTCGCCAGGAGAATATAATTCACCCCTCCACTTT. The J gene is TRBJ1-6, the V gene TRBV25-1; D is unclear. The CDR3 runs to 17 residues. Between the trimmed V and J ends, which lost 6 bases and 4 bases, there was a span of 19 bases. The germline V gene encodes CDR1 MGHDK and CDR2 SYGVNS.

The V call is TRBV25-1, the J call TRBJ2-1; tentatively, D is TRBD1 (5 bases). CDR3 length: 13 residues. Trimming left V 8 bases short and J 1 base short, with 9 bases between. Germline CDR1 MGHDK, CDR2 SYGVNS. The CDR3 sequence: CASQGISYNEQFF. The CDR3 DNA reads as TGTGCCAGCCAGGGAATTTCCTACAATGAGCAGTTCTTC.

This clonotype was detected only a few times. This sequence joins TRBV12-3 or TRBV12-4 and TRBJ1-5, with D perhaps matching TRBD1 (5 bases). This CDR3 is built from 16 residues. The V gene lost 6 bases and the J gene lost 7 bases, with 22 bases spanning the gap. The CDR3 is CASSKEPRGKDQPQHF. CDR3 DNA: TGTGCCAGCAGCAAGGAACCGCGGGGGAAGGACCAGCCCCAGCATTTT.

The V call is TRBV7-2, the J call TRBJ2-7; TRBD2 matches 14 bases. The CDR3 has 15 amino acids. CDR1 is SGHTA and CDR2 is FQGNSA in the germline V gene. V lost 5 bases to trimming and J lost 2 bases; unmatched junction nucleotides: 2. CDR3 nucleotides: TGTGCCAGCAGCCGGGGACTAGCGGGGGCCTACGAGCAGTACTTC. It codes for CASSRGLAGAYEQYF.

This sequence joins TRBV7-9 and TRBJ2-5; tentative D call: TRBD1 (6 bases). This CDR3 is built from 13 residues. The V gene's germline CDR1 is SEHNR and CDR2 FQNEAQ (reference sequence). The ends were cut back, 3 bases at V and 3 bases at J, with 8 bases in the middle. This CDR3 is CASSFQGKETQYF. For the CDR3, the DNA is TGTGCCAGCAGCTTTCAGGGGAAAGAGACCCAGTACTTC.

The V call is TRBV5-1, the J call TRBJ1-1; TRBD1 might be the D (6 bases). V gave up 0 bases and J gave up 1 base, with 16 bases separating them. CDR3 length equals 17 residues. Germline lookup yields CDR1 SGHRS and CDR2 YFSETQ. The CDR3 protein is CASSLEWGGETNTEAFF. The DNA of the CDR3 is TGCGCCAGCAGCTTGGAATGGGGGGGCGAAACGAACACTGAAGCTTTCTTT.

About this clonotype itself: A junction end diverges from the germline sequence, so it may reflect a read error. V usage is TRBV7-9 and J usage is TRBJ2-7, with no clear D. The CDR3 is 11 amino acids. Germline V gene lookup returns CDR1 SEHNR and CDR2 FQNEAQ (reference sequence). The CDR3 sequence: CASSDSLVQLF. For the CDR3, the DNA is TGTGCCAGCAGCGATTCGTTGGTACAGCTTTTC.

The chain employs TRBV29-1 and TRBJ1-1; a possible D gene is TRBD1 (5 bases). This CDR3 is 11 amino acids long. Looked up from germline, CDR1 is SQVTM and CDR2 is ANQGSEA. Trimming cost V 6 bases and J 7 bases, with 12 bases left between them. The CDR3: CSVTGQIEAFF. The CDR3, as DNA: TGCAGCGTCACGGGGCAGATTGAAGCTTTCTTT.

The rearrangement uses TRBV11-2 and TRBJ2-5; D tentatively fits TRBD1 or TRBD2 (5 bases each). There are 15 residues in the CDR3. Trimming took 6 bases from V and 1 from J, leaving 15 bases between them. Per germline, CDR1 SGHAT and CDR2 FQNNGV. The CDR3 loop is CASRRPGTFQETQYF. The CDR3 bases are TGTGCCAGCAGGCGCCCCGGGACCTTCCAAGAGACCCAGTACTTC.

This clonotype came up a few times. The chain recombines TRBV19 with TRBJ1-6; TRBD1 might be the D (5 bases). V lost 0 bases to trimming and J lost 7 bases, with 13 bases between them. Germline CDR1 LNHDA, CDR2 SQIVND (reference sequence). This CDR3 comprises 16 residues. CDR3 DNA: TGTGCCAGTAGTATAGAGCAGGGAAGGGCCAATTCACCCCTCCACTTT. Its protein is CASSIEQGRANSPLHF. The full variable domain, with the rest looked up from reference TRBV19 and TRBJ1-6, is DGGITQSPKYLFRKEGQNVTLSCEQNLNHDAMYWYRQDPGQGLRLIYYSQIVNDFQKGDIAEGYSVSREKKESFPLTVTSAQKNPTAFYLCASSIEQGRANSPLHFGNGTRLTVT.